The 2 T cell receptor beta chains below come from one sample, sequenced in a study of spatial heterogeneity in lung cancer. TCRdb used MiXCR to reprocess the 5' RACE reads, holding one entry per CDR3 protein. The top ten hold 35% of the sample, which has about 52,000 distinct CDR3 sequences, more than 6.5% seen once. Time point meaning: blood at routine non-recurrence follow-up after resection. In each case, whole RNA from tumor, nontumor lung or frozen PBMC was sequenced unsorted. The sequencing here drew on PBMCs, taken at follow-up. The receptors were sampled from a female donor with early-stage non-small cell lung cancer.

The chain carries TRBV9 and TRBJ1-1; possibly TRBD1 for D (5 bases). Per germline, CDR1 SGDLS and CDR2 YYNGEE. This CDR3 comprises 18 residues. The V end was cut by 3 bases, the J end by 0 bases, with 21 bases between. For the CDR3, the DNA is TGTGCCAGCAGCGCCAGATCAGGGAACATCAATATGAACACTGAAGCTTTCTTT. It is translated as CASSARSGNINMNTEAFF.

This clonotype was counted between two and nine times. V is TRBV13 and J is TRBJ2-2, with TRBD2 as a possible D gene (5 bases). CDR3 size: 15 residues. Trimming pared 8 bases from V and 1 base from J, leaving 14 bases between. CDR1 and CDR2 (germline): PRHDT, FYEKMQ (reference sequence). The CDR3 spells CASSRRARNTGELFF. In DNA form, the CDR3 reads TGTGCCAGCTCCCGGCGGGCCCGGAACACCGGGGAGCTGTTTTTT. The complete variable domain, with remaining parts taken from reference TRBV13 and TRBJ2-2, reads AAGVIQSPRHLIKEKRETATLKCYPIPRHDTVYWYQQGPGQDPQFLISFYEKMQSDKGSIPDRFSAQQFSDYHSELNMSSLELGDSALYFCASSRRARNTGELFFGEGSRLTVL.